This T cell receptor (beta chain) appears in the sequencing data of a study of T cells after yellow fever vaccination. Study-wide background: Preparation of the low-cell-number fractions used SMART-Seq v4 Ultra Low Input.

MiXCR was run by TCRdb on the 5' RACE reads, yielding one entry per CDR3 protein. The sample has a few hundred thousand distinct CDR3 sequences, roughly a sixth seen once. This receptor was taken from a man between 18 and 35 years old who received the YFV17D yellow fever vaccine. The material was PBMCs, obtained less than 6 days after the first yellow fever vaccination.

This CDR3 is CASSPGGPYNEQFF. The CDR3 DNA is TGTGCCAGCAGCCCAGGGGGGCCCTACAATGAGCAGTTCTTC. The chain is built from TRBV7-3 and TRBJ2-1, with a possible D match to TRBD1 (7 bases). Per germline, CDR1 SGHTA and CDR2 FQGTGA. The germline V and J ends were trimmed by 5 bases and 2 bases, with 10 bases remaining between them. The CDR3 extends over 14 amino acids.